The sample holds a few counts of the clone carrying this TCR beta chain. Its antigen is as yet unknown. The CDR3 is made up of 14 amino acids. V was pared by 9 bases and J by 7 bases, with 8 bases of the junction left unmatched. Germline lookup yields CDR1 SGHVS and CDR2 FNYEAQ. The CDR3 regions of TCR beta were amplified from RNA transcripts. With the HTBI primer set, the TCR CDR3 went through a first round of RT-PCR. TCRdb analysed the multiplex PCR reads with MiXCR anew, one entry per CDR3 protein. The repertoire holds a few hundred thousand distinct CDR3 sequences, about 14% seen once, with about 18% in the top ten. The data derive from a study of T cells in Graves' hyperthyroidism and ophthalmopathy. Study results and caveats: Blood samples included most of the expanded thyroid clonotypes exceeding 0.001.

This chain joins TRBV7-6 and TRBJ2-1; the match to TRBD1 covers 11 bases. Material: blood. The sequence came from a woman in her 30s with Graves' ophthalmopathy. The CDR3 DNA reads as TGTGCCAGTCAGGGACAGGGGGTTTCAAATGAGCAGTTCTTC. This encodes CASQGQGVSNEQFF.